The rows below give T cell receptor beta chains drawn from one sample of a study of shared clonotypes between healthy human individuals. Sequencing was performed with immunoSEQ multiplex PCR; in TCRdb, only in-frame clones are kept and a portion is missing. The repertoire holds under 700,000 clones, with 85% to 95% as singletons. The specimen was naive CD8+ T cells sorted from blood. These receptors came from a woman aged 25 to 39 in good health. The CDR3 runs from the conserved cysteine through the conserved F or W. D genes are given only for firm matches. Some rows mark clone size as missing; the rest say once, few, many or name a class of expanded clone.

V gene	J gene	D gene	clone size	CDR3 protein	CDR3 DNA
TRBV7-2	TRBJ2-2	TRBD1	-	CASSSQRDSHTGELFF	TGTGCCAGCAGCTCGCAACGGGACAGTCACACCGGGGAGCTGTTTTTT
TRBV18	TRBJ1-2	-	-	CATVAEYGYTF	TGTGCCACCGTGGCGGAGTATGGCTACACCTTC
TRBV27	TRBJ2-5	TRBD2	-	CASSPRGLASGREETQYF	TGTGCCAGCAGTCCCCGGGGTCTTGCCAGCGGGAGGGAAGAGACCCAGTACTTC
TRBV27	TRBJ2-7	-	few	CASSYGTRIYEQYF	TGTGCCAGCAGTTACGGGACCCGCATCTACGAGCAGTACTTC
TRBV4-1	TRBJ2-3	TRBD2	-	CASSQVGTSGSLADTQYF	TGCGCCAGCAGCCAAGTAGGGACTAGCGGGAGCCTCGCAGATACGCAGTATTTT
TRBV28	TRBJ1-5	-	-	CASSPTGAGNQPQHF	TGTGCCAGCAGCCCGACGGGCGCAGGCAATCAGCCCCAGCATTTT
TRBV6-5	TRBJ2-2	-	-	CATTPESVHTGELFF	TGTGCCACCACCCCGGAGTCGGTACACACCGGGGAGCTGTTTTTT
TRBV7-9	TRBJ1-1	-	-	CASSLGREAFF	TGTGCCAGCAGCTTAGGCAGAGAAGCTTTCTTT
TRBV6-1	TRBJ1-5	-	-	CASYKMSNSNQPQHF	TGTGCCAGCTACAAGATGAGTAATAGCAATCAGCCCCAGCATTTT
TRBV7-9	TRBJ1-5	-	-	CASSSNTNQPQHF	TGTGCCAGCAGCTCAAATACAAATCAGCCCCAGCATTTT
TRBV27	TRBJ2-7	-	-	CASIFWTNSGYEQYF	TGTGCCAGCATCTTTTGGACAAATTCGGGCTACGAGCAGTACTTC
TRBV28	TRBJ2-7	-	-	CASSLEAYEQYF	TGTGCCAGCAGTTTAGAGGCCTACGAGCAGTACTTC
TRBV29-1	TRBJ2-1	-	-	CSVEDLERRSSYNEQFF	TGCAGCGTTGAAGATCTTGAGCGGAGGAGCTCCTACAATGAGCAGTTCTTC
TRBV7-9	TRBJ2-1	TRBD2	-	CASSVLAGRGNEQFF	TGTGCCAGCAGCGTGCTAGCGGGAAGGGGCAATGAGCAGTTCTTC
TRBV27	TRBJ2-7	-	-	CASSLSLGANLYEQYF	TGTGCCAGCAGTTTATCGCTTGGGGCCAACCTCTACGAGCAGTACTTC
TRBV7-9	TRBJ2-7	-	-	CASSLVDGHYEQYF	TGTGCCAGCAGCTTAGTCGACGGCCACTACGAGCAGTACTTC
TRBV9	TRBJ2-2	-	-	CASSSDSGRELFF	TGTGCCAGCAGCTCGGACAGCGGAAGAGAGCTGTTTTTT
TRBV5-4	TRBJ2-7	TRBD2	-	CASSSGMSYEQYF	TGTGCCAGCAGCAGCGGGATGTCCTACGAGCAGTACTTC
TRBV4-1	TRBJ2-7	-	-	CASSHVPDLAYEQYF	TGCGCCAGCAGCCATGTACCCGACCTTGCCTACGAGCAGTACTTC
TRBV7-9	TRBJ2-7	-	-	CASSWGTGLNEQYF	TGTGCCAGCAGCTGGGGAACAGGGTTGAACGAGCAGTACTTC
TRBV10-2	TRBJ2-7	-	once	CASRGRQQYF	TGCGCCAGCAGAGGTAGACAGCAGTACTTC
TRBV19	TRBJ2-1	-	-	CASSIGAQVGEQFF	TGTGCCAGTAGTATAGGGGCCCAGGTAGGCGAGCAGTTCTTC
TRBV9	TRBJ2-1	TRBD2	-	CASSDSTSAEQFF	TGTGCCAGCAGCGACTCCACTAGCGCTGAGCAGTTCTTC
TRBV10-3	TRBJ2-7	-	-	CAIWGGADEQYF	TGTGCCATCTGGGGCGGCGCGGACGAGCAGTACTTC
TRBV27	TRBJ2-7	-	-	CASSLYASSYEQYF	TGTGCCAGCAGTTTATATGCTAGCTCCTACGAGCAGTACTTC